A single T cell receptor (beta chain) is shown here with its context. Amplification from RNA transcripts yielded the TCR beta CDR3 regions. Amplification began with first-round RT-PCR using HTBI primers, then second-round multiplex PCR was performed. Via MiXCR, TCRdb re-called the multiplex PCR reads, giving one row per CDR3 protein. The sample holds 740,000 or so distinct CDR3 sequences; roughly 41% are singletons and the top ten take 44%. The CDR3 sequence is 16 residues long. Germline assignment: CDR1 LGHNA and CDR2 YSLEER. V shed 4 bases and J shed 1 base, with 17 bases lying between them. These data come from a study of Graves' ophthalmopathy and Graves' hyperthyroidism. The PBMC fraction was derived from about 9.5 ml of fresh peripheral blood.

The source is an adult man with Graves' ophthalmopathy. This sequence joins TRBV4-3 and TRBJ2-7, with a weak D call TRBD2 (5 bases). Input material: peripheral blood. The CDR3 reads CASSPEVSLTSYEQYF. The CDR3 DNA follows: TGCGCCAGCAGCCCGGAGGTTTCTTTAACATCCTACGAGCAGTACTTC.